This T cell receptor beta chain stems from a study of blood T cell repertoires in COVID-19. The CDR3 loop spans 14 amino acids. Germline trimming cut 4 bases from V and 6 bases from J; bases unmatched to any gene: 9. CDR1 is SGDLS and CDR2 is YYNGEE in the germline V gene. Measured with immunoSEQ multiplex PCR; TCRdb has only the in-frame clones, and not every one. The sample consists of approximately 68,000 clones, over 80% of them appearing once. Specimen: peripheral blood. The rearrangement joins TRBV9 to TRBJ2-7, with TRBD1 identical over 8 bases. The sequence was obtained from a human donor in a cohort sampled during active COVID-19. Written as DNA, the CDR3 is TGTGCCAGCAGCCTTAGGACAGGGTTCTCCGAGCAGTACTTC. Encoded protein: CASSLRTGFSEQYF.